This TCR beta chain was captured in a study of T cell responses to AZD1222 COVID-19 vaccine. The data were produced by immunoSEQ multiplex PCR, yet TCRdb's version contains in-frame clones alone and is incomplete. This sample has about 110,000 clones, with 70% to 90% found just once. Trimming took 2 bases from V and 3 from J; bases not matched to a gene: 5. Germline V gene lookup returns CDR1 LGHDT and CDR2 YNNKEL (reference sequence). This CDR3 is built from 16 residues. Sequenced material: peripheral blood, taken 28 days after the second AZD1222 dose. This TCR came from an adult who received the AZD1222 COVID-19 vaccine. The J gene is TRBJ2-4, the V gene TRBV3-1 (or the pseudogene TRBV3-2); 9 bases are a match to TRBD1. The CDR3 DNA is TGTGCCAGCAGCCAAATACAGGGGGCTAACAAAAACATTCAGTACTTC. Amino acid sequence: CASSQIQGANKNIQYF.